One TCR beta chain is described in this entry. Its specificity is unknown. The data stem from a study of CD8 T cells in ankylosing spondylitis. Libraries for TCR beta were made by quantitative 5'-RACE with molecular barcodes. Using its own MiXCR run on the 5' RACE reads, TCRdb lists one record per CDR3 protein. This sample has 700,000 to 1,000,000 distinct CDR3 sequences, with 12% found just once. Germline loops: CDR1 SQVTM, CDR2 ANQGSEA. V was pared by 1 base and J by 4 bases, with 7 bases between. The CDR3 contains 12 residues. Study findings and constraints: Ankylosing spondylitis blood seemed to carry a telltale TCR beta motif made of several highly homologous variants. Some of these motif variants have turned up before, in reports on reactive arthritis synovial fluid and blood.

The rearrangement joins TRBV29-1 to TRBJ2-5, with unresolved D. This sequence originates from a male donor with ankylosing spondylitis. Input material: blood, either unsorted or a sorted T cell fraction (not recorded which). The CDR3 spells CSVEGFRETQYF. The CDR3 DNA reads TGCAGCGTTGAAGGTTTCCGAGAGACCCAGTACTTC.